This T cell receptor (beta chain) was found in a study of T cells after yellow fever vaccination. Findings and caveats of the study: Post-booster repertoires again held most primary-vaccination clones (roughly 96% CD4, roughly 88% CD8). The secondary response peaked faster, at day 5 versus 15, but was weaker. Sorted repertoires could include abundant contaminating clonotypes from bulk cells.

Trimming shortened V by 4 bases and J by 0 bases, and 10 bases separated the two germline ends. The CDR3 spans 14 residues. CDR1 and CDR2 from the germline V gene are SGHRS and YFSETQ. Synthesis of TCR cDNA relied on 5'RACE template switching, which attached a universal primer site and UMIs. Via MiXCR, TCRdb re-called the 5' RACE reads, giving one row per CDR3 protein. The profile shows some 320,000 distinct CDR3 sequences, approximately 10% of them singletons. Remarks on this clonotype: Its antigen is currently unknown.

The sequenced sample was CD4+ T cells sorted from PBMCs, obtained 5 days after the yellow fever booster vaccination. The TCR comes from a young man who received the YFV17D yellow fever vaccine. The chain has TRBV5-1 and TRBJ1-2; tentatively, D is TRBD1 (6 bases). In DNA form, the CDR3 reads TGCGCCAGCAGCGTCCGGACAGCTAACTATGGCTACACCTTC. Translation: CASSVRTANYGYTF. The variable domain in full, completed from reference TRBV5-1 and TRBJ1-2, reads KAGVTQTPRYLIKTRGQQVTLSCSPISGHRSVSWYQQTPGQGLQFLFEYFSETQRNKGNFPGRFSGRQFSNSRSEMNVSTLELGDSALYLCASSVRTANYGYTFGSGTRLTVV.